This TCR beta chain was found in a study of memory CD4+ T cells and cytomegalovirus serostatus. Overall study: Donors were healthy Belgian adults, some 10 CMV seropositive and 20 to 25 seronegative.

In germline, CDR1 is MDHEN, CDR2 SYDVKM. This CDR3 comprises 13 residues. V lost 4 bases and J 7 bases, leaving 10 bases between the germline ends. Single viable CD3+CD4+CD8-CD45RO+ cells were sorted as the memory CD4+ T cells. In the authors' workflow: Out-of-frame sequences were removed, leaving 2,000,000 or so distinct TCRbeta sequences. This table comes from immunoSEQ multiplex PCR, and its TCRdb copy is limited to in-frame clones, with some not included. V, J and clone size derive from that table, while D and trimming were established from the DNA sequence. The sample has 85,000 to 100,000 clones; over 70% are singletons.

The sample consisted of memory CD4+ T cells from blood. The chain recombines TRBV28 with TRBJ2-2; D is uncertain. The receptor comes from an adult in good health and CMV-seropositive. The CDR3 bases are TGTGCCAGCAGTTCAGGCGGTGGCGGGGAGCTGTTTTTT. It encodes CASSSGGGGELFF.